The 22 T cell receptor beta chains in this list originate from one sample, sequenced in a study of T cells expressing NK-cell markers. Using the 5' RACE reads, TCRdb records one entry per CDR3 protein without DNA. This sample carries about 21,000 distinct CDR3 sequences, with roughly 58% going to the ten biggest clones. Input material: blood T cells: a sorted CD56 or NKG2C T cell subset, CD4+ or CD8+ T cells, or bulk PBMC T cells (not recorded which). The receptors originated from a man aged 18 to 69 in good health.

This chain connects TRBV9 to TRBJ2-1; the D gene TCRdb calls, TRBD2, cannot be checked with no DNA. This CDR3 is built from 18 residues. Germline V lookup: CDR1 SGDLS, CDR2 YYNGEE. This chain's CDR3 is CASSERGLAGGRYNEQFF.

This clonotype ranks as medium-sized (0.01 to 0.1%) in terms of frequency. V is TRBV4-3 and J is TRBJ2-1; TCRdb reports TRBD1, a call that lacks DNA to check it against. This CDR3 region has 13 residues. Germline values: CDR1 LGHNA, CDR2 YSLEER. The CDR3 loop is CASSLYPGSEQFF.

J is TRBJ2-1 and V is TRBV28; with no DNA, the TCRdb D assignment of TRBD1 cannot be verified. The CDR3 has 14 residues. Germline values: CDR1 MDHEN, CDR2 SYDVKM. This chain's CDR3 is CASTTVGGWDEQFF.

The rearrangement links TRBV12-3 or TRBV12-4 to TRBJ2-1; the TCRdb call, TRBD2, lacks DNA for checking. The CDR3 spans 15 residues. The CDR3 sequence: CASSSRLAGNNEQFF.

This rearrangement joins TRBV12-3 or TRBV12-4 to TRBJ1-4. The CDR3 extends over 13 amino acids. CDR3: CATRSTTNEKLFF.

V usage is TRBV7-3 and J usage is TRBJ2-3; the D call of TRBD2 rests on TCRdb alone, since no DNA is present to check it. Germline lookup yields CDR1 SGHTA and CDR2 FQGTGA. The CDR3 length is 16 residues. CDR3 in amino acids: CASSQTSGTSTDTQYF. The full variable domain, in which reference TRBV7-3 and TRBJ2-3 provide the parts outside the CDR3, is GAGVSQTPSNKVTEKGKYVELRCDPISGHTALYWYRQSLGQGPEFLIYFQGTGAADDSGLPNDRFFAVRPEGSVSTLKIQRTERGDSAVYLCASSQTSGTSTDTQYFGPGTRLTVL.

The rearrangement uses TRBV5-6 and TRBJ1-4; checking the TCRdb D call of TRBD1 is not possible without DNA. The length of the CDR3 is 15 residues. Germline V gives CDR1 SGHDT, CDR2 YYEEEE. CDR3 region: CASGTIGTGREKLFF.

The rearrangement uses TRBV7-2 and TRBJ2-7. The CDR3 is 14 amino acids. CDR1 SGHTA and CDR2 FQGNSA come from the germline V gene. The CDR3 reads CASSGTAATYEQYF.

The chain is built from TRBV5-6 and TRBJ2-7; checking the TCRdb D call of TRBD1 is not possible without DNA. This CDR3 region has 13 residues. Germline-derived CDR1 and CDR2 are SGHDT and YYEEEE. This chain's CDR3 is CANSLGTGIREYF.

V usage is TRBV14 and J usage is TRBJ2-1; TCRdb outputs TRBD1, but without DNA this stays unchecked. This CDR3 has 16 amino acids. Looked up from germline, CDR1 is SGHDN and CDR2 is FVKESK. The CDR3 loop is CASSQDMWTTYNEQFF.

The V and J genes are TRBV20-1 and TRBJ2-7; TCRdb indicates TRBD2, and absent DNA this call remains unverified. Per germline, CDR1 DFQATT and CDR2 SNEGSKA (reference sequence). The CDR3 sequence is 16 residues long. The CDR3 is CSAHGSGRVNSYEQYF.

This chain uses TRBV12-3 or TRBV12-4 with TRBJ2-2; TCRdb gives TRBD1 as the D gene, but with no DNA this cannot be confirmed. This CDR3 comprises 16 residues. CDR3 amino acids: CASSFGATFNTGELFF.

CDR3 region: CASSLNYGRSGYTF. The V call is TRBV12-3 or TRBV12-4, the J call TRBJ1-2. CDR3 length equals 14 residues.

V is TRBV28 and J is TRBJ2-3; TCRdb picks TRBD1, but there is no DNA to check that call. Germline CDR1 is MDHEN and CDR2 is SYDVKM. There are 14 residues in the CDR3. CDR3 amino acids: CASSQGGAQATQYF. The full variable domain, with the rest looked up from reference TRBV28 and TRBJ2-3, is DVKVTQSSRYLVKRTGEKVFLECVQDMDHENMFWYRQDPGLGLRLIYFSYDVKMKEKGDIPEGYSVSREKKERFSLILESASTNQTSMYLCASSQGGAQATQYFGPGTRLTVL.

The chain uses TRBV6-2 or TRBV6-3 and TRBJ2-1; TCRdb outputs TRBD1, but without DNA this stays unchecked. Germline V lookup: CDR1 MNHEY, CDR2 SVGEGT. The CDR3 is 15 amino acids. The CDR3 region is CASSWAMGAHNEQFF.

The V gene is TRBV10-2, the J gene TRBJ2-7. The CDR3 consists of 16 residues. CDR1 and CDR2 from the germline V gene are WSHSY and SAAADI. CDR3: CASSENGQGATYEQYF.

The chain has TRBV20-1 and TRBJ1-6; TCRdb calls TRBD1, which cannot be checked without DNA. This CDR3 contains 16 residues. CDR1 and CDR2 (germline): DFQATT, SNEGSKA (reference sequence). The CDR3 sequence is CSARASRDRENSPLHF.

The gene calls are TRBV27 and TRBJ1-4; as DNA is missing, the TRBD1 call by TCRdb cannot be tested. Germline-derived CDR1 and CDR2 are MNHEY and SMNVEV (reference sequence). This CDR3 is built from 13 residues. The CDR3 sequence: CASSGPRGEKLFF. Full variable domain (remainder filled in from reference TRBV27 and TRBJ1-4): EAQVTQNPRYLITVTGKKLTVTCSQNMNHEYMSWYRQDPGLGLRQIYYSMNVEVTDKGDVPEGYKVSRKEKRNFPLILESPSPNQTSLYFCASSGPRGEKLFFGSGTQLSVL.

The V call is TRBV12-3 or TRBV12-4, the J call TRBJ1-1. CDR3 length: 14 residues. Here the CDR3 reads CASSFQPRNTEAFF.

V and J are TRBV27 and TRBJ2-1; the TRBD1 assignment by TCRdb is unverifiable without DNA. This CDR3 contains 15 residues. Germline V CDR1 and CDR2: MNHEY, SMNVEV (reference sequence). The chain's CDR3 is CASSARAHSYNEQFF.

This rearrangement joins TRBV20-1 to TRBJ2-3; the D gene TCRdb calls, TRBD1, cannot be checked with no DNA. Looked up from germline, CDR1 is DFQATT and CDR2 is SNEGSKA (reference sequence). The CDR3 contains 16 residues. CDR3 protein: CSARRAAGQGGDTQYF.

V and J are TRBV7-3 and TRBJ2-7; the D gene TCRdb calls, TRBD1, cannot be checked with no DNA. From germline, CDR1 is SGHTA and CDR2 FQGTGA. The CDR3 covers 15 residues. Here the CDR3 reads CASSLTSGTVYEQYF.